A single sample gave rise to the 14 T cell receptor beta chains below, sequenced in a study of blood T cell repertoires in COVID-19. Generated by immunoSEQ multiplex PCR, the TCRdb table keeps only in-frame clones and is missing some. This sample has some 290,000 clones, with nearly 90% found just once. The material sequenced was peripheral blood. These receptors originate from a woman aged 30 to 39 with COVID-19, enrolled during active disease.

The gene calls are TRBV18 and TRBJ2-7; D gene unclear. The CDR3 runs 14 residues. V lost 3 bases to trimming and J lost 0 bases, with 9 bases between them. Looked up from germline, CDR1 is KGHSH and CDR2 is LQKENI. CDR3 DNA sequence: TGTGCCAGCTCACCTAGCCAGAGCTCCTACGAGCAGTACTTC. Translated: CASSPSQSSYEQYF.

CDR3 nucleotides: TGTGCCAGCAGTTACTCGAAGAGCCCCAGGGAAAAACTGTTTTTT. Encoded protein: CASSYSKSPREKLFF. The V gene is TRBV6-5, the J gene TRBJ1-4; D remains unclear. CDR3 length: 15 residues. V gave up 0 bases and J gave up 8 bases, with 13 bases separating them. The germline CDR1 and CDR2 sequences are MNHEY and SVGAGI.

The chain uses TRBV19 and TRBJ2-7; D not resolved. Per germline, CDR1 LNHDA and CDR2 SQIVND (reference sequence). Trimming pared 5 bases from V and 0 bases from J, leaving 8 bases between. The CDR3 is 13 amino acids. The CDR3 sequence: CASSPDNSYEQYF. DNA for the CDR3: TGTGCCAGTAGTCCAGACAACTCCTACGAGCAGTACTTC.

The chain combines TRBV4-1 with TRBJ2-7, with D maybe TRBD2 (7 bases). The CDR3 extends over 13 amino acids. Trimming stripped 4 bases from V and 7 bases from J, with 14 bases between. Per the germline V gene, CDR1 is MGHRA and CDR2 is YSYEKL. CDR3 residues: CASSPGGPLEQYF. CDR3 DNA: TGCGCCAGCAGCCCCGGGGGGCCTTTGGAGCAGTACTTC.

V usage is TRBV4-1 and J usage is TRBJ2-5; 7 nucleotides agree with TRBD2. The V gene end was trimmed by 1 base and the J gene end by 4 bases; junction bases not matched to a gene: 3. Germline-derived CDR1 and CDR2 are MGHRA and YSYEKL. CDR3 length equals 14 residues. CDR3 sequence reads: CASSQVWGGETQYF. The CDR3 DNA reads TGCGCCAGCAGCCAAGTGTGGGGGGGAGAGACCCAGTACTTC.

The chain recombines TRBV27 with TRBJ2-7; 7 bases agree with TRBD2. V trimming: 5 bases; J trimming: 1 base; junction bases outside the gene matches: 2. This CDR3 has 13 residues. Germline-derived CDR1 and CDR2 are MNHEY and SMNVEV (reference sequence). The CDR3 bases are TGTGCCAGCAGTGCGGGAGAGTCCTACGAGCAGTACTTC. It codes for CASSAGESYEQYF.

The chain employs TRBV28 and TRBJ2-1; D possibly corresponds to TRBD2 (6 bases). Germline lookup yields CDR1 MDHEN and CDR2 SYDVKM. The CDR3 consists of 14 residues. Trimming shortened V by 6 bases and J by 3 bases, and 12 bases separated the two germline ends. The CDR3 DNA follows: TGTGCCAGCAGCCCCGCGGGGAGCTACAATGAGCAGTTCTTC. It specifies CASSPAGSYNEQFF.

This chain joins TRBV19 and TRBJ1-1; D may be TRBD1 (6 bases). Looked up from germline, CDR1 is LNHDA and CDR2 is SQIVND (reference sequence). The V and J ends lost 11 bases and 5 bases respectively, with 18 bases between them. The CDR3 covers 13 residues. CDR3 residues: CASSATGRTEAFF. CDR3 DNA: TGTGCCTCATCCGCCACAGGGAGAACTGAAGCTTTCTTT.

V usage is TRBV19 and J usage is TRBJ1-1; possible D gene TRBD1, 6 bases. The CDR3 length is 15 residues. V was trimmed by 5 bases and J by 1 base, leaving 14 bases between them. Germline CDR1 and CDR2: LNHDA and SQIVND (reference sequence). The DNA of the CDR3 is TGTGCCAGTAGTTTAAACAGGGACCCGAACACTGAAGCTTTCTTT. This translates into CASSLNRDPNTEAFF.

The chain combines TRBV2 with TRBJ2-1; 10 bases are a match to TRBD2. The CDR3 has 15 amino acids. Germline V gene data show CDR1 as SNHLY and CDR2 as FYNNEI. The V segment lost 9 bases and the J segment 4 bases; nucleotides outside the gene matches: 9. The CDR3 DNA sequence: TGTGCCAGTGGCCCCCAGCGGGGGGGATACAATGAGCAGTTCTTC. Protein: CASGPQRGGYNEQFF.

The V and J genes are TRBV4-1 and TRBJ1-1, with D possibly matching TRBD1 (6 bases). Trimming pared 4 bases from V and 0 bases from J, leaving 12 bases between. This CDR3 has 15 amino acids. Germline CDR1 and CDR2: MGHRA and YSYEKL. This CDR3 is CASSRAGQMNTEAFF. As DNA, the CDR3 is TGCGCCAGCAGCCGAGCGGGACAAATGAACACTGAAGCTTTCTTT.

The chain links TRBV10-2 to TRBJ1-5, with D uncertain. V lost 4 bases, J lost 5 bases, and 6 bases lay in between. CDR1 WSHSY and CDR2 SAAADI come from the germline V gene. The CDR3 consists of 12 residues. CDR3 protein: CASSASYQPQHF. The CDR3 nucleotides read TGCGCCAGCAGTGCGTCCTATCAGCCCCAGCATTTT.

V usage is TRBV5-4 and J usage is TRBJ1-2, with TRBD1 matching 10 bases. The J segment lost 6 bases and the V segment lost 4 bases, leaving 3 bases of the junction unmatched. The CDR3 is 13 residues long. The germline V gene encodes CDR1 SGHNT and CDR2 YYREEE (reference sequence). Written as DNA, the CDR3 is TGTGCCAGCAGCCCGGACAGGGGGAATGGCTACACCTTC. Translated, it gives CASSPDRGNGYTF.

This rearrangement joins TRBV7-9 to TRBJ1-4, with TRBD1 identical over 7 bases. Looked up from germline, CDR1 is SEHNR and CDR2 is FQNEAQ (reference sequence). This CDR3 spans 15 amino acids. J was trimmed by 6 bases and V by 4 bases; bases with no gene match: 8. Written as DNA, the CDR3 is TGTGCCAGCAGCTCAGCGACAGGGAACGATGAAAAACTGTTTTTT. This sequence encodes CASSSATGNDEKLFF.